The rows below give T cell receptor beta chains drawn from one sample of a study of cytomegalovirus exposure and HLA in healthy donors. Sequencing used immunoSEQ multiplex PCR; TCRdb keeps in-frame clones, though not all of them. The data contain under 150,000 clones, approximately 78% of them singletons. Material for sequencing was PBMCs. These receptors came from a woman between 40 and 50 years old in good health and CMV-seropositive. Both conserved end residues are part of each CDR3. D genes are given only for firm matches. Size tells how often a clone was seen (once, few, many) or the class of an expanded clone, and some rows leave it out.

cdr3_nt cdr3_aa clone_size d_call j_call v_call
TGTGCCAGCAGCTTTGGGGGCACTCGTAATGAAAAACTGTTTTTT CASSFGGTRNEKLFF few NA TRBJ1-4 TRBV5-6
TGTGCCAGCAGCTTATTAGCGTTGCGAGAAGAGACCCAGTACTTC CASSLLALREETQYF NA NA TRBJ2-5 TRBV7-8
TGTGCCAGCAGCGCAACTGGGGGGGGGCCCTACAATGAGCAGTTCTTC CASSATGGGPYNEQFF NA NA TRBJ2-1 TRBV7-9
TGTGCCAGCAGCGCTGCCAGGGTTCCTAACTCTGGGGCCAACGTCCTGACTTTC CASSAARVPNSGANVLTF NA NA TRBJ2-6 TRBV9
TGTGCCAGCAGCCCCCCCCAGGGAAGGACCACTGAAGCTTTCTTT CASSPPQGRTTEAFF NA NA TRBJ1-1 TRBV28
TGTGCCAGCAGCTATTCAAACTATGGCTACACCTTC CASSYSNYGYTF NA NA TRBJ1-2 TRBV11-2
TGTGCCAGCAGTTTATGGCAGGCAACTAATGAAAAACTGTTTTTT CASSLWQATNEKLFF NA NA TRBJ1-4 TRBV28
TGTGCCAGCAGTATCGAGGGACTCACTGAAGCTTTCTTT CASSIEGLTEAFF NA NA TRBJ1-1 TRBV6-1
TGTGCCAGCAGCGCGAGATCCTTTAATTCACCCCTCCACTTT CASSARSFNSPLHF NA NA TRBJ1-6 TRBV6-1
TGTGCCAGCAGTTTATTTCCCTATGGCGGTGACGAGCAGTACTTC CASSLFPYGGDEQYF NA NA TRBJ2-7 TRBV27
TGTGCCAGCATTGGACAATCCCACACTGAAGCTTTCTTT CASIGQSHTEAFF few NA TRBJ1-1 TRBV28
TGTGCCAGCAGCCCATTACAGGGGCTGAACATTCAGTACTTC CASSPLQGLNIQYF NA TRBD1 TRBJ2-4 TRBV5-8
TGTGCCAGCAGCTTAGTTAGCGGGAGCTCCTACAATGAGCAGTTCTTC CASSLVSGSSYNEQFF NA TRBD2 TRBJ2-1 TRBV7-2
TGTGCCAGCGGACGGGGCTACGAGCAGTACTTC CASGRGYEQYF NA NA TRBJ2-7 TRBV9
TGTGCCAGCAGCATCCGGACACAAATTAGGACTGAAGCTTTCTTT CASSIRTQIRTEAFF NA NA TRBJ1-1 TRBV13
TGTGCCAGCAGTGACAGAGAGTACTATGGCTACACCTTC CASSDREYYGYTF once NA TRBJ1-2 TRBV27